Included here is one T cell receptor beta chain sequence, with context. The data were obtained in a study of blood T cell repertoires in COVID-19. TCRdb keeps only in-frame clones here, not all; method: immunoSEQ multiplex PCR. Here the sample spans 150,000 to 200,000 clones, roughly 85% being singletons. The germline V gene encodes CDR1 MNHEY and CDR2 SMNVEV (reference sequence). Trimming took off 7 bases at V and 5 bases at J, with 14 bases between the two ends. This CDR3 is built from 13 residues. The sample comprised peripheral blood. The chain recombines TRBV27 with TRBJ2-5; D perhaps matches TRBD1 (6 bases). The receptor was derived from a woman in her sixties or seventies with acute or convalescent COVID-19. The CDR3 DNA reads as TGTGCCAGCAAGAAACAGGGTTGGGAGACCCAGTACTTC. It encodes CASKKQGWETQYF.